This is a list of T cell receptor beta chains from one sample in a study of response to subunit inactivated influenza vaccine. Each CDR3 protein gets one entry after TCRdb re-called the RT-PCR reads with MiXCR. This table holds fewer than 600,000 distinct CDR3 sequences, around 7.9% found once. This specimen consisted of PBMCs from blood, obtained roughly 24 months after vaccination. These receptors came from a man in his fifties or sixties who received an inactivated influenza vaccine. CDR3s include the opening cysteine and the closing phenylalanine or tryptophan. The order of the fields is CDR3 protein, CDR3 DNA, J gene, CDR3 length, D gene, clone size, V gene. The D gene is left open where the match is weak. Clone size is shown for a subset of rows, as once, few, many or a class of expanded clone.

cdr3_aa: CASTHRTSGLSYEQYF; cdr3_nt: TGTGCCAGCACCCACCGGACTAGCGGGCTCTCCTACGAGCAGTACTTC; j_call: TRBJ2-7; cdr3_length: 16; d_call: TRBD2; clone_size: many; v_call: TRBV6-2/TRBV6-3
cdr3_aa: CASSLDRDGPQYF; cdr3_nt: TGTGCCAGCAGCTTAGATAGGGATGGGCCACAGTATTTT; j_call: TRBJ2-3; cdr3_length: 13; d_call: -; clone_size: few; v_call: TRBV7-3
cdr3_aa: CASSLGRRGVQYF; cdr3_nt: TGTGCCAGCAGTTTGGGGCGGCGTGGGGTTCAGTACTTC; j_call: TRBJ2-4; cdr3_length: 13; d_call: -; clone_size: -; v_call: TRBV28
cdr3_aa: CASSLLRGEQYF; cdr3_nt: TGTGCCAGCAGTTTATTGAGGGGCGAGCAGTACTTC; j_call: TRBJ2-7; cdr3_length: 12; d_call: -; clone_size: few; v_call: TRBV28
cdr3_aa: CAISEPTIGELFF; cdr3_nt: TGTGCCATCAGTGAGCCTACAATCGGGGAGCTGTTTTTT; j_call: TRBJ2-2; cdr3_length: 13; d_call: -; clone_size: many; v_call: TRBV10-3
cdr3_aa: CASSADRNNEQFF; cdr3_nt: TGTGCCAGCAGTGCCGACAGAAACAATGAGCAGTTCTTC; j_call: TRBJ2-1; cdr3_length: 13; d_call: -; clone_size: many; v_call: TRBV2
cdr3_aa: CASSRPGTEAFF; cdr3_nt: TGCGCCAGCAGCAGGCCTGGCACTGAAGCTTTCTTT; j_call: TRBJ1-1; cdr3_length: 12; d_call: -; clone_size: -; v_call: TRBV5-1
cdr3_aa: CAIRDRSYEQYF; cdr3_nt: TGTGCCATTCGGGACAGGTCCTACGAGCAGTACTTC; j_call: TRBJ2-7; cdr3_length: 12; d_call: TRBD1; clone_size: many; v_call: TRBV10-3
cdr3_aa: CASNPTGLDYGYTF; cdr3_nt: TGTGCCAGCAACCCGACAGGGCTTGACTATGGCTACACCTTC; j_call: TRBJ1-2; cdr3_length: 14; d_call: TRBD1; clone_size: -; v_call: TRBV27
cdr3_aa: CSARGLRGANEKLFF; cdr3_nt: TGCAGTGCTAGGGGCCTCAGGGGTGCTAATGAAAAACTGTTTTTT; j_call: TRBJ1-4; cdr3_length: 15; d_call: -; clone_size: many; v_call: TRBV20-1
cdr3_aa: CSARGARRADTEAFF; cdr3_nt: TGCAGTGCTAGAGGAGCACGGCGGGCCGACACTGAAGCTTTCTTT; j_call: TRBJ1-1; cdr3_length: 15; d_call: -; clone_size: few; v_call: TRBV20-1
cdr3_aa: CASSLEFSGANTGELFF; cdr3_nt: TGTGCCAGCAGCTTGGAGTTTAGCGGGGCGAACACCGGGGAGCTGTTTTTT; j_call: TRBJ2-2; cdr3_length: 17; d_call: TRBD2; clone_size: many; v_call: TRBV5-6
cdr3_aa: CSAGPLREGTYEQYF; cdr3_nt: TGCAGTGCTGGGCCCCTACGGGAGGGAACCTACGAGCAGTACTTC; j_call: TRBJ2-7; cdr3_length: 15; d_call: TRBD2; clone_size: few; v_call: TRBV20-1
cdr3_aa: CASSQVGGAKNEQFF; cdr3_nt: TGTGCCAGCAGCCAAGTCGGGGGGGCCAAGAATGAGCAGTTCTTC; j_call: TRBJ2-1; cdr3_length: 15; d_call: TRBD2; clone_size: -; v_call: TRBV14
cdr3_aa: CSVVARGTGELFF; cdr3_nt: TGCAGCGTTGTCGCTCGCGGCACCGGGGAGCTGTTTTTT; j_call: TRBJ2-2; cdr3_length: 13; d_call: -; clone_size: once; v_call: TRBV29-1
cdr3_aa: CASSLSTGNYEQYF; cdr3_nt: TGCGCCAGCAGCCTTAGTACAGGAAACTACGAGCAGTACTTC; j_call: TRBJ2-7; cdr3_length: 14; d_call: -; clone_size: -; v_call: TRBV4-1
cdr3_aa: CASSGRTSGRNEQFF; cdr3_nt: TGTGCCAGCAGCGGGCGGACTAGCGGGCGAAATGAGCAGTTCTTC; j_call: TRBJ2-1; cdr3_length: 15; d_call: TRBD2; clone_size: -; v_call: TRBV7-9
cdr3_aa: CASSFESTDTQYF; cdr3_nt: TGTGCCAGCAGCTTCGAAAGCACAGATACGCAGTATTTT; j_call: TRBJ2-3; cdr3_length: 13; d_call: -; clone_size: few; v_call: TRBV3-1
cdr3_aa: CASSLVTLVLGEQYF; cdr3_nt: TGTGCCAGCAGCTTAGTAACATTAGTTCTGGGCGAGCAGTACTTC; j_call: TRBJ2-7; cdr3_length: 15; d_call: -; clone_size: few; v_call: TRBV7-2
cdr3_aa: CASSLAQGGTQYF; cdr3_nt: TGTGCCAGCAGTTTAGCGCAGGGAGGGACCCAGTACTTC; j_call: TRBJ2-5; cdr3_length: 13; d_call: -; clone_size: many; v_call: TRBV12-3/TRBV12-4
cdr3_aa: CASSTVPGGGGYTF; cdr3_nt: TGTGCCAGCAGCACTGTCCCAGGGGGAGGTGGCTACACCTTC; j_call: TRBJ1-2; cdr3_length: 14; d_call: TRBD1; clone_size: -; v_call: TRBV14
cdr3_aa: CSVARVHEQYF; cdr3_nt: TGCAGCGTTGCCAGGGTCCACGAGCAGTACTTC; j_call: TRBJ2-7; cdr3_length: 11; d_call: -; clone_size: few; v_call: TRBV29-1
cdr3_aa: CASSPRGLGEVDEQYF; cdr3_nt: TGTGCCAGCAGTCCCCGGGGGCTAGGGGAGGTGGACGAGCAGTACTTC; j_call: TRBJ2-7; cdr3_length: 16; d_call: -; clone_size: once; v_call: TRBV12-3/TRBV12-4
cdr3_aa: CASSESSTDTQYF; cdr3_nt: TGTGCCAGCAGCGAGTCGTCCACAGATACGCAGTATTTT; j_call: TRBJ2-3; cdr3_length: 13; d_call: -; clone_size: -; v_call: TRBV9
cdr3_aa: CASSLGGELYEQYF; cdr3_nt: TGTGCCAGCAGCTTAGGAGGGGAGCTATACGAGCAGTACTTC; j_call: TRBJ2-7; cdr3_length: 14; d_call: -; clone_size: many; v_call: TRBV11-2
cdr3_aa: CASSLGGLSVEKLFF; cdr3_nt: TGTGCCAGCAGCTTGGGTGGCCTCTCGGTTGAAAAACTGTTTTTT; j_call: TRBJ1-4; cdr3_length: 15; d_call: -; clone_size: few; v_call: TRBV5-5
cdr3_aa: CASSWTENSPLHF; cdr3_nt: TGCGCCAGCAGCTGGACAGAGAATTCACCCCTCCACTTT; j_call: TRBJ1-6; cdr3_length: 13; d_call: -; clone_size: many; v_call: TRBV5-1
cdr3_aa: CASSLELAGSTGELFF; cdr3_nt: TGCGCCAGCAGCTTGGAACTAGCGGGGAGCACCGGGGAGCTGTTTTTT; j_call: TRBJ2-2; cdr3_length: 16; d_call: TRBD2; clone_size: -; v_call: TRBV5-1
cdr3_aa: CASSLAGHHSGNTIYF; cdr3_nt: TGCGCCAGCAGCTTGGCGGGACACCACTCTGGAAACACCATATATTTT; j_call: TRBJ1-3; cdr3_length: 16; d_call: -; clone_size: few; v_call: TRBV5-1
cdr3_aa: CASSLSWQSLAKNIQYF; cdr3_nt: TGTGCCAGCAGTTTATCATGGCAGAGTCTAGCCAAAAACATTCAGTACTTC; j_call: TRBJ2-4; cdr3_length: 17; d_call: -; clone_size: many; v_call: TRBV12-3/TRBV12-4
cdr3_aa: CASRPGTSGVETQYF; cdr3_nt: TGTGCCAGCAGGCCCGGGACTAGTGGCGTGGAGACCCAGTACTTC; j_call: TRBJ2-5; cdr3_length: 15; d_call: TRBD2; clone_size: many; v_call: TRBV28
cdr3_aa: CASSRNGRSNEKLFF; cdr3_nt: TGTGCCAGCAGCCGAAACGGGCGGTCTAATGAAAAACTGTTTTTT; j_call: TRBJ1-4; cdr3_length: 15; d_call: -; clone_size: many; v_call: TRBV3-1
cdr3_aa: CASSLGTGPLEQYF; cdr3_nt: TGCGCCAGCAGCCTCGGGACAGGCCCCCTGGAGCAGTACTTC; j_call: TRBJ2-7; cdr3_length: 14; d_call: TRBD1; clone_size: many; v_call: TRBV4-3
cdr3_aa: CATSRGGGLTDTQYF; cdr3_nt: TGTGCCACCAGCAGAGGCGGGGGCCTCACAGATACGCAGTATTTT; j_call: TRBJ2-3; cdr3_length: 15; d_call: -; clone_size: many; v_call: TRBV15
cdr3_aa: CASSGDVGDHEQYF; cdr3_nt: TGTGCCAGCAGTGGGGACGTTGGGGACCACGAGCAGTACTTC; j_call: TRBJ2-7; cdr3_length: 14; d_call: -; clone_size: many; v_call: TRBV2
cdr3_aa: CASSPLAESTDTQYF; cdr3_nt: TGTGCCAGCAGCCCACTAGCGGAGTCGACAGATACGCAGTATTTT; j_call: TRBJ2-3; cdr3_length: 15; d_call: TRBD2; clone_size: -; v_call: TRBV7-7
cdr3_aa: CASSLRRENSPLHF; cdr3_nt: TGTGCCAGCAGCCTCAGACGGGAGAATTCACCCCTCCACTTT; j_call: TRBJ1-6; cdr3_length: 14; d_call: -; clone_size: many; v_call: TRBV7-2
cdr3_aa: CASSSLYFSPDYGYTF; cdr3_nt: TGTGCCAGCAGCTCACTTTATTTTTCCCCCGACTATGGCTACACCTTC; j_call: TRBJ1-2; cdr3_length: 16; d_call: -; clone_size: many; v_call: TRBV7-9
cdr3_aa: CASSPSGRSTDEQYF; cdr3_nt: TGTGCCAGCAGCCCAAGCGGGAGATCCACCGACGAGCAGTACTTC; j_call: TRBJ2-7; cdr3_length: 15; d_call: TRBD2; clone_size: few; v_call: TRBV6-1
cdr3_aa: CASSSDWGDEQFF; cdr3_nt: TGTGCCAGCTCATCAGACTGGGGCGATGAGCAGTTCTTC; j_call: TRBJ2-1; cdr3_length: 13; d_call: -; clone_size: many; v_call: TRBV18
cdr3_aa: CASSLSAGSRTSSYGYTF; cdr3_nt: TGTGCCAGCAGCTTAAGTGCCGGGAGTCGGACCTCATCCTATGGCTACACCTTC; j_call: TRBJ1-2; cdr3_length: 18; d_call: -; clone_size: few; v_call: TRBV11-2
cdr3_aa: CASSLGGGFQSTEAFF; cdr3_nt: TGCGCCAGCAGCTTGGGCGGGGGGTTCCAGAGCACTGAAGCTTTCTTT; j_call: TRBJ1-1; cdr3_length: 16; d_call: -; clone_size: few; v_call: TRBV5-1
cdr3_aa: CASSFLGGNHEQYF; cdr3_nt: TGTGCCAGCAGCTTCCTGGGAGGGAACCACGAGCAGTACTTC; j_call: TRBJ2-7; cdr3_length: 14; d_call: TRBD2; clone_size: -; v_call: TRBV7-9
cdr3_aa: CASSGQGSANEKLFF; cdr3_nt: TGCGCCAGCTCCGGACAGGGCTCGGCTAATGAAAAACTGTTTTTT; j_call: TRBJ1-4; cdr3_length: 15; d_call: TRBD1; clone_size: many; v_call: TRBV5-1